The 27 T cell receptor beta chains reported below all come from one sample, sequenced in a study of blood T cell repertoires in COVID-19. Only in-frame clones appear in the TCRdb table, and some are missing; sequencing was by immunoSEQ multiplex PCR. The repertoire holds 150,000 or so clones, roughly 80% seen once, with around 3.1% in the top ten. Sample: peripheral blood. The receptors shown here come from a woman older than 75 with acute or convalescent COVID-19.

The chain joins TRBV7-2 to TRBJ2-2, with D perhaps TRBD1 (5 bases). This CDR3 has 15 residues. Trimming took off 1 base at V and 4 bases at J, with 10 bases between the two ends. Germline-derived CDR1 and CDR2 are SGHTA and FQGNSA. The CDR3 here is CASSLEPGATGELFF. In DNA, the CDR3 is TGTGCCAGCAGCTTAGAACCTGGGGCCACCGGGGAGCTGTTTTTT.

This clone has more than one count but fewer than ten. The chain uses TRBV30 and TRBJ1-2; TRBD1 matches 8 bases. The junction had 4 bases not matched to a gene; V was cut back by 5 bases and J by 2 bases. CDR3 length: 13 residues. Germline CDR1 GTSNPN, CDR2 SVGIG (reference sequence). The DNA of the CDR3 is TGTGCCTGGCGGGCAGGGGGCAACTATGGCTACACCTTC. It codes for CAWRAGGNYGYTF.

CDR3: CASSLTSGGATDTQYF. In nucleotides, the CDR3 is TGTGCCAGCAGCTTAACTAGCGGGGGGGCAACAGATACGCAGTATTTT. The genes are TRBV7-3 and TRBJ2-3; TRBD2 agrees at 11 bases. The CDR3 has 16 amino acids. Germline CDR1 and CDR2: SGHTA and FQGTGA. J gave up 3 bases and V 0 bases, and 2 bases lay outside the gene matches.

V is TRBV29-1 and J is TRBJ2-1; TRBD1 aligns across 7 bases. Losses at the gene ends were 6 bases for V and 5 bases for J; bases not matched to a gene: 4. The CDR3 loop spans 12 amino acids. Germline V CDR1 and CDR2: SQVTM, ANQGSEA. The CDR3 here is CSVRQGDNEQFF. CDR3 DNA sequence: TGCAGCGTACGACAGGGAGACAATGAGCAGTTCTTC.

The DNA of the CDR3 is TGTGCCAGCAGCGTAGGCGCGGGACAGACTTATGGCTACACCTTC. Amino acid sequence: CASSVGAGQTYGYTF. J is TRBJ1-2 and V is TRBV9; 7 nucleotides align to TRBD1. Looked up from germline, CDR1 is SGDLS and CDR2 is YYNGEE. The CDR3 extends over 15 amino acids. The trim removed 0 bases at V and 5 bases at J, leaving 7 bases unmatched.

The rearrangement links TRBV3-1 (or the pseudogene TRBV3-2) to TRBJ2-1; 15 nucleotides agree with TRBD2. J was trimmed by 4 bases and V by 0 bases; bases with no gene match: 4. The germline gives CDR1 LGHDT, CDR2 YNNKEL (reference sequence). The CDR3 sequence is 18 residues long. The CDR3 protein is CASSQEGLAGGLYNEQFF. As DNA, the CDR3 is TGTGCCAGCAGCCAAGAAGGACTAGCGGGGGGGCTTTACAATGAGCAGTTCTTC.

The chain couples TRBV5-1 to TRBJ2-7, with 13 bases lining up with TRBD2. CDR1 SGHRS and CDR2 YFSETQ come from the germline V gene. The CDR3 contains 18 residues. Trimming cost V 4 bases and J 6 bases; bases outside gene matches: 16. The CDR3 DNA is TGCGCCAGCAGCCTTGCTGGACTAGCGGGGGCCTCAAGGGTCGAGCAGTACTTC. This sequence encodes CASSLAGLAGASRVEQYF.

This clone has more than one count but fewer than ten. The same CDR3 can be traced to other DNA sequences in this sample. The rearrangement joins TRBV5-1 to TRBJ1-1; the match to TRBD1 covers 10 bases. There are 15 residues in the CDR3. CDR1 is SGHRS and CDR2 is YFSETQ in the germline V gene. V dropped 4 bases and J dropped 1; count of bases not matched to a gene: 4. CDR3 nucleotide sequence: TGCGCCAGCAGCCCGGGACAGGGGACGAACACTGAAGCTTTCTTT. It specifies CASSPGQGTNTEAFF.

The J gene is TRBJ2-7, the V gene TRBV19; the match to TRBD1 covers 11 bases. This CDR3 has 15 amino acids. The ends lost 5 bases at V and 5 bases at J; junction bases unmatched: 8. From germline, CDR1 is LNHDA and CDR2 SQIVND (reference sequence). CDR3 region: CASSEGQGGFNEQYF. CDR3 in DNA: TGTGCCAGTAGTGAGGGACAGGGGGGTTTCAACGAGCAGTACTTC.

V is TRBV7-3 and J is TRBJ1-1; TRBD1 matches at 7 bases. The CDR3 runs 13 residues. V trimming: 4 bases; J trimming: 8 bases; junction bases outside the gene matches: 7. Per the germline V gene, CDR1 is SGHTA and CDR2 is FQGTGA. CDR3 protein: CASSWRGQGEAFF. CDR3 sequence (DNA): TGTGCCAGCAGCTGGAGGGGGCAGGGAGAAGCTTTCTTT.

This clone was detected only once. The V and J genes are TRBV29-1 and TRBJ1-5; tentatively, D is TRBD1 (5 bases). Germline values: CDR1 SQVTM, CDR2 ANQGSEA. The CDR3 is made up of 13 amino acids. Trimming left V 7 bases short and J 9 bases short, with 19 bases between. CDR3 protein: CSASRGEGRPQHF. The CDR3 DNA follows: TGCAGCGCCTCTAGAGGGGAGGGTAGGCCCCAGCATTTT.

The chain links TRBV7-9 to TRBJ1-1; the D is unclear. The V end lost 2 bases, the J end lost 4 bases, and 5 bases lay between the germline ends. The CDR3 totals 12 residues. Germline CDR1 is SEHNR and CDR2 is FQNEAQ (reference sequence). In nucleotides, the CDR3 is TGTGCCAGCAGCTTATTATCCACTGAAGCTTTCTTT. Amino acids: CASSLLSTEAFF.

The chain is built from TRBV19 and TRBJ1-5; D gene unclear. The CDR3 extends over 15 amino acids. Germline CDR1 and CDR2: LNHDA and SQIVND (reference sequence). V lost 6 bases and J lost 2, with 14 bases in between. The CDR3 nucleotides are TGTGCCAGTAGAACTGTTATGCTAGGCAATCAGCCCCAGCATTTT. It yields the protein CASRTVMLGNQPQHF.

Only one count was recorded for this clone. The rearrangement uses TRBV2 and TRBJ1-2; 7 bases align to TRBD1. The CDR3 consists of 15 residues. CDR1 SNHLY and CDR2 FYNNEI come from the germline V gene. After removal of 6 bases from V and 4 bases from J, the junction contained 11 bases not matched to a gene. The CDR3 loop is CASSQLGQSFYGYTF. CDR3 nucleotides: TGTGCCAGCAGCCAACTGGGACAGTCTTTCTATGGCTACACCTTC.

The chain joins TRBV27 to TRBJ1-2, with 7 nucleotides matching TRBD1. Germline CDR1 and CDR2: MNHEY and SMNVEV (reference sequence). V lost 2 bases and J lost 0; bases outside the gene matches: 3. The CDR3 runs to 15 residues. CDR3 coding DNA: TGTGCCAGCAGTTTAACCACAGGGGCTAACTATGGCTACACCTTC. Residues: CASSLTTGANYGYTF.

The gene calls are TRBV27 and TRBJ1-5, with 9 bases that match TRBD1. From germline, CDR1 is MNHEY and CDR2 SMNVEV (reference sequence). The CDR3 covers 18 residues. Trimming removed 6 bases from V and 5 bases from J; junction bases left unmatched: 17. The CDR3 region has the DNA TGTGCCAGCAGCCCATATGCATCCGCACAGGGGGCGCATCAGCCCCAGCATTTT. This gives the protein CASSPYASAQGAHQPQHF.

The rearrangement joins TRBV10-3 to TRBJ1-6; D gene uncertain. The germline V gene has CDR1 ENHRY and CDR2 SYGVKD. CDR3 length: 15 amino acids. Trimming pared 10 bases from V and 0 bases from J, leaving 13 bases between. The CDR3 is CATMDASSYNSPLHF. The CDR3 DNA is TGTGCCACAATGGATGCTAGCTCCTATAATTCACCCCTCCACTTT.

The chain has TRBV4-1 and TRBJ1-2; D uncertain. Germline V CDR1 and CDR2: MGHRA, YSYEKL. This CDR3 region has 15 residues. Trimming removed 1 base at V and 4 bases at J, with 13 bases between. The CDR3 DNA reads TGCGCCAGCAGCCAAGGCTGGCGAGGGTTCTATGGCTACACCTTC. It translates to CASSQGWRGFYGYTF.

The CDR3: CASSLSGTTYEQYF. CDR3 nucleotide sequence: TGCGCCAGCAGCTTGTCCGGGACAACCTACGAGCAGTACTTC. The chain recombines TRBV5-1 with TRBJ2-7, with D possibly matching TRBD1 (6 bases). V was pared by 1 base and J by 2 bases, with 10 bases between. The germline CDR1 and CDR2 sequences are SGHRS and YFSETQ. The CDR3 is 14 residues long.

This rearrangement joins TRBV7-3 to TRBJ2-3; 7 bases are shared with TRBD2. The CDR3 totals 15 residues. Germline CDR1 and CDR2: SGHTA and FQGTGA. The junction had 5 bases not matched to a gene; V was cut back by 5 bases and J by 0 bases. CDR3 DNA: TGTGCCAGCAGCGCGAGCGGGACTAGCACAGATACGCAGTATTTT. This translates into CASSASGTSTDTQYF.

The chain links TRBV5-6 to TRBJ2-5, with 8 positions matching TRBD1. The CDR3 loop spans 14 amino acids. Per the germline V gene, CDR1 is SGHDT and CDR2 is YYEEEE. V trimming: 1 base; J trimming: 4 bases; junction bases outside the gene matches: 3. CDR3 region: CASSLSGGLETQYF. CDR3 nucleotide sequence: TGTGCCAGCAGCTTGTCAGGGGGCCTAGAGACCCAGTACTTC.

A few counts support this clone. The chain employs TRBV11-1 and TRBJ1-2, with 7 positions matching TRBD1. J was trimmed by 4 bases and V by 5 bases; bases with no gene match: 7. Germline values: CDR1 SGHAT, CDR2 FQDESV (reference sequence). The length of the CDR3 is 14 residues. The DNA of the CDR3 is TGTGCCAGCAGCCCAAGGGACAGCTTCTATGGCTACACCTTC. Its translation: CASSPRDSFYGYTF.

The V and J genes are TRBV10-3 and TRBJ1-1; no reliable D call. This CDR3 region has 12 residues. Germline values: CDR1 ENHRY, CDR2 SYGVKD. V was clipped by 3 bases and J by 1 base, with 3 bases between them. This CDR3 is CAISDQNTEAFF. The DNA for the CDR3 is TGTGCCATCAGTGACCAGAACACTGAAGCTTTCTTT.

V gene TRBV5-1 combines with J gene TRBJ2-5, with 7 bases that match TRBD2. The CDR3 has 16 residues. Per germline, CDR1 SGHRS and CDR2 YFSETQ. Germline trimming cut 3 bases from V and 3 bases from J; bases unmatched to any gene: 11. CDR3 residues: CASSWSGAGAEETQYF. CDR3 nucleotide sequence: TGCGCCAGCAGCTGGTCTGGGGCGGGAGCCGAAGAGACCCAGTACTTC. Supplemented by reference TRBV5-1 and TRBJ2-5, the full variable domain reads KAGVTQTPRYLIKTRGQQVTLSCSPISGHRSVSWYQQTPGQGLQFLFEYFSETQRNKGNFPGRFSGRQFSNSRSEMNVSTLELGDSALYLCASSWSGAGAEETQYFGPGTRLLVL.

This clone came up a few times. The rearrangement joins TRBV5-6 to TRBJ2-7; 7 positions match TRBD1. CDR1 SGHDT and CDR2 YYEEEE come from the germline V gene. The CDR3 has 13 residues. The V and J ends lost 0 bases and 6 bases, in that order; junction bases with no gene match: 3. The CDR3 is CASSLVRGSEQYF. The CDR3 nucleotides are TGTGCCAGCAGCTTGGTCAGGGGGAGCGAGCAGTACTTC.

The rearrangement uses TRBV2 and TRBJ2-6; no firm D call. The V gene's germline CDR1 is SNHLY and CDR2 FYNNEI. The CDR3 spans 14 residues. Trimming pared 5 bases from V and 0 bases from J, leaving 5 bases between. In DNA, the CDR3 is TGTGCCAGCAGTACAGTCTCTGGGGCCAACGTCCTGACTTTC. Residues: CASSTVSGANVLTF. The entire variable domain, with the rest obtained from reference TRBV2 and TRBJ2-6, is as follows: EPEVTQTPSHQVTQMGQEVILRCVPISNHLYFYWYRQILGQKVEFLVSFYNNEISEKSEIFDDQFSVERPDGSNFTLKIRSTKLEDSAMYFCASSTVSGANVLTFGAGSRLTVL.

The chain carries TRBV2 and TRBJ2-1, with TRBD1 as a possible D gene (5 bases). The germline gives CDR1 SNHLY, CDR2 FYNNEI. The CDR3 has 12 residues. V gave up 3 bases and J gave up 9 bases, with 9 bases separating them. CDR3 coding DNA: TGTGCCAGCAGTGACAGGGTCAGTGAGCAGTTCTTC. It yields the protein CASSDRVSEQFF.